The 13 T cell receptor beta chains in this list originate from one sample, sequenced in a study of T cell repertoires in cytomegalovirus infection (dated by TCRdb to about 2019). The sample's treatment or condition label, in plain terms: in vitro stimulation with specific CMV peptide epitopes to enrich CMV-specific T cells. These reads were obtained on an Illumina HiSeq 1500. The public reads were reanalyzed by TCRdb: fastp trimming at Q25, MiXCR alignment, in-frame beta chains only. Each CDR3 protein gets just one entry, which takes the most common genes and DNA from the rows behind it. The sample table holds some 500,000 distinct CDR3 sequences, of which around 35% were seen once. The ten biggest clones cover roughly 17% of the sample. Which antigens these TCRs recognize remains unknown. The source was cultured PBMCs, collected from culture after CMV antigen stimulation. Source of these receptors: a human donor in good health (CMV status not recorded). Some clones in this sample may be carry-over from other donors' samples.

This clonotype showed up just a few times. The chain employs TRBV28 and TRBJ1-2; 8 positions agree with TRBD1. Unmatched junction bases numbered 6, after V lost 3 bases and J lost 3 bases. Per the germline V gene, CDR1 is MDHEN and CDR2 is SYDVKM. There are 15 residues in the CDR3. The CDR3: CASSLLSGGDYGYTF. The CDR3 nucleotides are TGTGCCAGCAGTTTGTTGTCAGGGGGCGACTATGGCTACACCTTC.

The chain links TRBV7-2 to TRBJ2-1, with D unresolved. Germline CDR1 reads SGHTA; CDR2 reads FQGNSA. This CDR3 has 16 residues. V gave up 2 bases and J gave up 0 bases, with 11 bases separating them. This chain's CDR3 is CASSLTYASSYNEQFF. The DNA of the CDR3 is TGTGCCAGCAGCTTAACTTACGCGAGCTCCTACAATGAGCAGTTCTTC.

V and J are TRBV5-1 and TRBJ2-7; possibly TRBD2 for D (5 bases). V shed 6 bases and J shed 7 bases, with 17 bases lying between them. The CDR3 is made up of 13 amino acids. The germline V gene has CDR1 SGHRS and CDR2 YFSETQ. CDR3: CASTWSGSGEQYF. DNA for the CDR3: TGCGCCAGCACCTGGAGCGGTTCGGGGGAGCAGTACTTC.

This clonotype was seen repeatedly, ten times or more. This sequence joins TRBV7-2 and TRBJ2-7; D uncertain. This CDR3 is 15 amino acids long. Germline V CDR1 and CDR2: SGHTA, FQGNSA. Deletions cut 2 bases from V and 6 bases from J, with 17 bases between. The CDR3 nucleotides are TGTGCCAGCAGCTTAATGGGCCAGCGACTTTCCGAGCAGTACTTC. It specifies CASSLMGQRLSEQYF.

The V and J genes are TRBV9 and TRBJ1-1; D remains unclear. Germline V CDR1 and CDR2: SGDLS, YYNGEE. Trimming cost V 0 bases and J 9 bases, with 9 bases left between them. The CDR3 is 12 amino acids. The CDR3 DNA follows: TGTGCCAGCAGCGTAGGGGTAGATCAAGCTTTCTTT. Its protein product is CASSVGVDQAFF.

The chain joins TRBV7-2 to TRBJ2-5, with D perhaps matching TRBD2 (5 bases). Trimming shortened V by 3 bases and J by 4 bases, and 9 bases separated the two germline ends. CDR1 SGHTA and CDR2 FQGNSA come from the germline V gene. The CDR3 is made up of 13 amino acids. The CDR3 DNA reads TGTGCCAGCAGCTTTCGCGGGCTAGAGACCCAGTACTTC. Its protein is CASSFRGLETQYF.

The chain joins TRBV7-8 to TRBJ2-3, with D possibly matching TRBD2 (7 bases). Per germline, CDR1 SGHVS and CDR2 FQNEAQ. The CDR3 sequence is 15 residues long. The ends were cut back, 5 bases at V and 3 bases at J, with 15 bases in the middle. CDR3 loop: CASSPWTRGTDTQYF. CDR3 in DNA: TGTGCCAGCAGCCCCTGGACTAGGGGGACAGATACGCAGTATTTT.

The V and J genes are TRBV4-1 and TRBJ1-1; D is undetermined. The CDR3 length is 15 residues. Trimming took 2 bases from V and 0 from J, leaving 10 bases between them. Germline CDR1 MGHRA, CDR2 YSYEKL. The CDR3 coding sequence is TGCGCCAGCAGCCAAACCCAGAACATGAACACTGAAGCTTTCTTT. Encoded protein: CASSQTQNMNTEAFF.

The V and J genes are TRBV28 and TRBJ1-2; D call uncertain. Germline CDR1 MDHEN, CDR2 SYDVKM. The CDR3 runs 14 residues. Deletions cut 10 bases from V and 4 bases from J, with 19 bases between. The CDR3 DNA is TGTGCCACAGTACTTGCGAGGGTCTCCTATGGCTACACCTTC. This sequence encodes CATVLARVSYGYTF.

Here the CDR3 DNA reads TGTGCCAGCAGTGTCACAATAGCGGGAGGCAAATGGCAAGAGACCCAGTACTTC. Its translation: CASSVTIAGGKWQETQYF. The V and J genes are TRBV2 and TRBJ2-5; the match to TRBD2 covers 10 bases. The CDR3 extends over 18 amino acids. Trimming took 4 bases from V and 2 from J; bases not matched to a gene: 13. From germline, CDR1 is SNHLY and CDR2 FYNNEI.

This clonotype was seen a few times. The chain uses TRBV19 and TRBJ1-1; weak D call: TRBD1 (5 bases). V lost 8 bases, J lost 6 bases, and 19 bases lay in between. The V gene's germline CDR1 is LNHDA and CDR2 SQIVND (reference sequence). The CDR3 totals 14 residues. CDR3 in DNA: TGTGCCAGTCATGGACACCCTTTGGGCGCTGAAGCTTTCTTT. Protein: CASHGHPLGAEAFF.

The rearrangement joins TRBV7-8 to TRBJ2-3; D not resolved. The CDR3 has 14 amino acids. From germline, CDR1 is SGHVS and CDR2 FQNEAQ. The V end lost 5 bases, the J end lost 2 bases, and 11 bases lay between the germline ends. The CDR3 reads CASSLLQTTDTQYF. In DNA, the CDR3 is TGTGCCAGCAGCCTCCTGCAGACCACAGATACGCAGTATTTT.

In its sample, this clonotype was seen a few times. The rearrangement joins TRBV7-2 to TRBJ2-7; D is unclear. CDR1 is SGHTA and CDR2 is FQGNSA in the germline V gene. This CDR3 contains 13 residues. V gave up 3 bases and J gave up 4 bases, with 10 bases separating them. DNA of the CDR3: TGTGCCAGCAGCTTGATAGAGGCATACGAGCAGTACGTC. This translates into CASSLIEAYEQYV.